The 24 T cell receptor beta chains below come from one sample, sequenced in a study of blood T cells in healthy people across ages. PCR was performed a second time for about 7 to 11 cycles using a sample-barcoded 5' primer and a J-beta primer mix. TCRdb analysed the 5' RACE reads with MiXCR anew, one entry per CDR3 protein. The table records about a million distinct CDR3 sequences, around two fifths of them present only once. The specimen was blood. These receptors originate from a man between 18 and 29 years old in good health.

The chain couples TRBV10-3 to TRBJ2-1, with 8 bases fitting TRBD1. The J call is doubtful: the DNA matches TRBJ2-7 better. Germline V gene data show CDR1 as ENHRY and CDR2 as SYGVKD. The CDR3 has 14 residues. CDR3 amino acids: CAIRGQETYNEQYF. DNA for the CDR3: TGTGCCATCAGGGGACAGGAGACTTACAATGAGCAGTACTTC.

Points on this clonotype: This clone may be a read error of a much larger clone one base away. V gene TRBV27 combines with J gene TRBJ1-4; weak D call: TRBD1 (5 bases). The germline CDR1 and CDR2 sequences are MNHEY and SMNVEV (reference sequence). The CDR3 totals 13 residues. This CDR3 is CASSPGQNEQLFF. In nucleotides, the CDR3 is TGTGCCAGCAGCCCGGGGCAGAATGAACAACTGTTTTTT. Full variable domain (outside the CDR3, taken from reference TRBV27 and TRBJ1-4): EAQVTQNPRYLITVTGKKLTVTCSQNMNHEYMSWYRQDPGLGLRQIYYSMNVEVTDKGDVPEGYKVSRKEKRNFPLILESPSPNQTSLYFCASSPGQNEQLFFGSGTQLSVL.

At least ten counts were recorded for this clonotype. The chain combines TRBV10-3 with TRBJ1-5; D remains ambiguous. Germline loops: CDR1 ENHRY, CDR2 SYGVKD. V was shortened by 2 bases and J by 4 bases, with 3 bases between the two germline ends. The CDR3 spans 12 residues. The CDR3 DNA sequence: TGTGCCATCAGTGAGGGAAATCAGCCCCAGCATTTT. It codes for CAISEGNQPQHF.

The chain is built from TRBV9 and TRBJ2-1, with D unresolved. V was trimmed by 6 bases and J by 5 bases, leaving 12 bases between them. CDR3 length: 13 amino acids. Germline CDR1 SGDLS, CDR2 YYNGEE. In nucleotides, the CDR3 is TGTGCCAGCACCGCCGAGGCGAACAATGAGCAGTTCTTC. It encodes CASTAEANNEQFF.

This sequence joins TRBV29-1 and TRBJ1-3, with TRBD1 identical over 8 bases. The junction had 7 bases not matched to a gene; V was cut back by 6 bases and J by 0 bases. Germline CDR1 reads SQVTM; CDR2 reads ANQGSEA. The CDR3 is made up of 15 amino acids. For the CDR3, the DNA is TGCAGCGTCTCGACAGGGGCCGGCTCTGGAAACACCATATATTTT. Its protein is CSVSTGAGSGNTIYF.

The chain couples TRBV24-1 to TRBJ1-4, with 7 bases aligning to TRBD1. CDR3 length: 13 residues. Germline lookup yields CDR1 KGHDR and CDR2 SFDVKD. J gave up 4 bases and V 9 bases, and 4 bases lay outside the gene matches. The CDR3 sequence is CATQDRNNEKLFF. The CDR3, as DNA: TGTGCCACCCAGGACAGGAATAATGAAAAACTGTTTTTT.

This chain links TRBV6-5 with TRBJ1-1; 7 bases agree with TRBD1. Trimming at V came to 8 bases and at J to 1 base, leaving 4 bases not matched to a gene. Germline CDR1 MNHEY, CDR2 SVGAGI. The CDR3 contains 13 residues. CDR3 in DNA: TGTGCCAGCTTCAGGGGGAAGAACACTGAAGCTTTCTTT. Translating gives CASFRGKNTEAFF.

The rearrangement links TRBV14 to TRBJ2-1; TRBD2 matches at 9 bases. TRBJ2-7 matches the DNA end more closely, so the J call is doubtful. This CDR3 contains 15 residues. CDR1 is SGHDN, CDR2 FVKESK, per germline. CDR3 in DNA: TGTGCCAGCAGCCAATTCCTAGCGGGAAACAATGAGCAGTACTTC. This gives the protein CASSQFLAGNNEQYF.

The chain uses TRBV4-3 and TRBJ1-1; 8 nucleotides agree with TRBD1. This CDR3 spans 15 amino acids. CDR1 is LGHNA and CDR2 is YSLEER in the germline V gene. Trimming cost V 4 bases and J 5 bases; bases outside gene matches: 9. CDR3 sequence: CASSPSQGAGTEAFF. As DNA, the CDR3 is TGCGCCAGCAGCCCGTCCCAGGGGGCAGGTACTGAAGCTTTCTTT.

The sample holds one count of this clonotype. The chain links TRBV12-3 or TRBV12-4 to TRBJ2-7; TRBD1 matches 11 bases. The CDR3 consists of 14 residues. Germline trimming cut 6 bases from V and 7 bases from J; bases unmatched to any gene: 8. CDR3 protein: CASRDRGRFNEQYF. CDR3 in DNA: TGTGCCAGCAGGGACAGGGGGCGTTTTAATGAGCAGTACTTC.

This clonotype was observed a handful of times. The chain uses TRBV29-1 and TRBJ2-5, with D perhaps TRBD2 (6 bases). The CDR3 runs to 13 residues. CDR1 and CDR2 (germline): SQVTM, ANQGSEA. Deletions cut 8 bases from V and 2 bases from J, with 15 bases between. Written as DNA, the CDR3 is TGCAGCACAAGTAGCGGATCTCAAGAGACCCAGTACTTC. This encodes CSTSSGSQETQYF.

This rearrangement joins TRBV9 to TRBJ2-1; no clear D gene. The CDR3 extends over 12 amino acids. The germline V gene encodes CDR1 SGDLS and CDR2 YYNGEE. Trimming took off 0 bases at V and 5 bases at J, with 3 bases between the two ends. CDR3 sequence: CASSVADNEQFF. CDR3 bases: TGTGCCAGCAGCGTAGCCGACAATGAGCAGTTCTTC.

This chain joins TRBV20-1 and TRBJ2-3; TRBD2 agrees at 13 bases. The germline V gene encodes CDR1 DFQATT and CDR2 SNEGSKA (reference sequence). The trim removed 0 bases at V and 3 bases at J, leaving 3 bases unmatched. This CDR3 region has 16 residues. The CDR3 DNA sequence: TGCAGTGCTAGAGATTGGACTAGCGGGGGTACAGATACGCAGTATTTT. As protein: CSARDWTSGGTDTQYF.

This rearrangement joins TRBV6-5 to TRBJ2-7; 9 nucleotides align to TRBD1. The tail of the sequence fits TRBJ2-4 better, so the J call may be wrong. The CDR3 spans 14 residues. The germline gives CDR1 MNHEY, CDR2 SVGAGI. The CDR3 loop reads CASSPGTGLNIQYF. The CDR3 coding sequence is TGTGCCAGCAGTCCCGGGACAGGGCTGAACATTCAGTACTTC.

Worth noting for this clonotype: This CDR3 fails to terminate in the conserved phenylalanine or tryptophan, so it likely reflects a read error. Because the CDR3's place on the DNA is in doubt, the DNA is left out and the CDR3 is given as listed by TCRdb. The chain's CDR3 is CASSLPGRSLMKNCFL. The V gene is TRBV23-1, the J gene TRBJ1-4; TRBD1 was called by the table and not checked on the DNA. TRBV23-1 is known as an ORF, though its function is uncertain. The CDR3 is 16 residues long, ends included.

This clonotype appeared a few times. CDR3 DNA sequence: TGCAGTGCCCAGACTAGCGGGGCGGAGCAGTTCTTC. Protein product: CSAQTSGAEQFF. The chain has TRBV20-1 and TRBJ2-1, with 11 bases identical to TRBD2. CDR1 DFQATT and CDR2 SNEGSKA come from the germline V gene (reference sequence). The CDR3 has 12 residues. Trimming cost V 6 bases and J 10 bases; bases outside gene matches: 5.

This clonotype was observed a few times. The chain couples TRBV20-1 to TRBJ1-4, with 7 bases lining up with TRBD1. CDR3 length equals 14 residues. V lost 6 bases and J lost 0; bases outside the gene matches: 4. Germline V gives CDR1 DFQATT, CDR2 SNEGSKA (reference sequence). The CDR3 is CSAAGTATNEKLFF. The CDR3 coding sequence is TGCAGTGCCGCTGGGACAGCAACTAATGAAAAACTGTTTTTT.

The table lists this clonotype with a few counts. The chain is built from TRBV20-1 and TRBJ2-7; D uncertain. Germline CDR1 is DFQATT and CDR2 is SNEGSKA (reference sequence). With 5 bases removed from V and 0 bases from J, the gap between germline ends came to 11 bases. The CDR3 extends over 13 amino acids. The CDR3 spells CSAAPQSSYEQYF. The CDR3 DNA reads as TGCAGTGCTGCCCCACAGAGCTCCTACGAGCAGTACTTC.

V and J are TRBV19 and TRBJ2-4; 9 nucleotides align to TRBD1. The better agreement between TRBJ2-7 and the DNA end casts doubt on the J call. The CDR3 spans 13 residues. Germline assignment: CDR1 LNHDA and CDR2 SQIVND (reference sequence). The CDR3 is CASSSQGAHEQYF. The CDR3 coding sequence is TGTGCCAGTAGTTCACAGGGGGCCCACGAGCAGTACTTC.

The rearrangement joins TRBV7-2 to TRBJ1-1; D not certain. Germline loops: CDR1 SGHTA, CDR2 FQGNSA. This CDR3 contains 15 residues. Trimming pared 7 bases from V and 0 bases from J, leaving 15 bases between. CDR3 region: CASTRDSSMNTEAFF. Written as DNA, the CDR3 is TGTGCCAGCACAAGGGATTCCTCCATGAACACTGAAGCTTTCTTT.

This clonotype was seen a few times. CDR3 in amino acids: CASSPPASNQPQHF. DNA for the CDR3: TGTGCCAGCAGCCCACCGGCGAGCAATCAGCCCCAGCATTTT. V usage is TRBV6-6 and J usage is TRBJ1-5; the D is unclear. The CDR3 runs to 14 residues. The ends were cut back, 6 bases at V and 1 base at J, with 10 bases in the middle. Germline values: CDR1 MNHNY, CDR2 SVGAGI (reference sequence).

V usage is TRBV11-2 and J usage is TRBJ2-2; the match to TRBD1 covers 8 bases. Germline V gene data show CDR1 as SGHAT and CDR2 as FQNNGV. Losses at the gene ends were 4 bases for V and 4 bases for J; bases not matched to a gene: 5. The CDR3 consists of 15 residues. This CDR3 is CASSSGQGFTGELFF. In DNA, the CDR3 is TGTGCCAGCAGCTCCGGACAGGGCTTCACCGGGGAGCTGTTTTTT.

The chain carries TRBV28 and TRBJ2-4, with D perhaps given as TRBD1 or TRBD2 (5 bases each). The CDR3 contains 12 residues. CDR1 and CDR2 (germline): MDHEN, SYDVKM. Trimming took off 8 bases at V and 12 bases at J, with 17 bases between the two ends. The chain's CDR3 is CASPRDGRAQYF. DNA for the CDR3: TGTGCCAGCCCAAGGGACGGCCGGGCTCAGTACTTC.

This chain links TRBV6-2 or TRBV6-3 with TRBJ1-5; no clear D gene. The CDR3 has 16 residues. CDR1 is MNHEY, CDR2 SVGEGT, per germline. With 2 bases removed from V and 0 bases from J, the gap between germline ends came to 11 bases. CDR3: CASSYGQAISNQPQHF. The CDR3 nucleotides are TGTGCCAGCAGTTACGGCCAGGCGATTAGCAATCAGCCCCAGCATTTT.